Listed here are 10 T cell receptor beta chains from one sample, sequenced in a study of technical replicates of blood from a few donors. Here immunoSEQ multiplex PCR was the method, and the copy in TCRdb shows in-frame clones only, minus some. The table lists 98,000 or so clones, approximately 96% of them singletons. Sample: T cells isolated from PBMCs. Receptors were obtained from a human donor in good health.

This clone was picked up one time. The chain employs TRBV5-5 and TRBJ1-2; D is uncertain. Germline values: CDR1 SGHKS, CDR2 YYEKEE (reference sequence). The CDR3 loop spans 15 amino acids. DNA for the CDR3: TGTGCTACCAATGCTGTCGGTTCAGGAAACTATGGCTACACCTTC. As protein: CATNAVGSGNYGYTF.

The rearrangement uses TRBV4-1 and TRBJ2-1; 7 positions agree with TRBD2. CDR1 MGHRA and CDR2 YSYEKL come from the germline V gene. V dropped 0 bases and J dropped 9; count of bases not matched to a gene: 11. There are 16 residues in the CDR3. The CDR3 sequence: CASSQEQAGPVGEQFF. The CDR3 nucleotides are TGCGCCAGCAGCCAAGAGCAAGCGGGACCCGTCGGTGAGCAGTTCTTC.

The genes are TRBV9 and TRBJ2-2, with TRBD2 as a possible D gene (5 bases). The CDR3 spans 16 residues. V lost 0 bases to trimming and J lost 1 base, with 10 bases between them. Germline lookup yields CDR1 SGDLS and CDR2 YYNGEE. DNA of the CDR3: TGTGCCAGCAGCGTAGGCGGGTCAATGAACACCGGGGAGCTGTTTTTT. Its protein product is CASSVGGSMNTGELFF.

The chain uses TRBV20-1 and TRBJ2-1, with a weak D call TRBD2 (5 bases). V dropped 6 bases and J dropped 9 bases, with 12 bases sitting between them. In germline, CDR1 is DFQATT, CDR2 SNEGSKA (reference sequence). This CDR3 is 11 amino acids long. CDR3 protein: CSASRLTEQFF. CDR3 coding DNA: TGCAGTGCGTCCAGACTAACTGAGCAGTTCTTC.

V gene TRBV11-3 combines with J gene TRBJ2-2, with D uncertain. Trimming removed 3 bases from V and 7 bases from J, with 9 bases in between. Looked up from germline, CDR1 is SGHNT and CDR2 is YENEEA. This CDR3 is 13 amino acids long. The CDR3: CASSFYNFGELFF. CDR3 DNA: TGTGCCAGCAGCTTCTATAATTTCGGGGAGCTGTTTTTT. Full variable domain (remainder filled in from reference TRBV11-3 and TRBJ2-2): EAGVVQSPRYKIIEKKQPVAFWCNPISGHNTLYWYLQNLGQGPELLIRYENEEAVDDSQLPKDRFSAERLKGVDSTLKIQPAELGDSAVYLCASSFYNFGELFFGEGSRLTVL.

The chain employs TRBV10-3 and TRBJ2-2, with a possible D match to TRBD1 (6 bases). The CDR3 sequence is 14 residues long. Germline assignment: CDR1 ENHRY and CDR2 SYGVKD. Trimming took 3 bases from V and 6 from J, leaving 11 bases between them. CDR3 sequence: CAISEVQGSGELFF. DNA of the CDR3: TGTGCCATCAGTGAAGTACAGGGTTCCGGGGAGCTGTTTTTT.

The chain links TRBV27 to TRBJ1-5; D possibly corresponds to TRBD1 (5 bases). Deletions cut 3 bases from V and 4 bases from J, with 10 bases between. Germline V CDR1 and CDR2: MNHEY, SMNVEV (reference sequence). The CDR3 is 14 residues long. The CDR3 bases are TGTGCCAGCAGTTTCAGGGCAGGGAATCAGCCCCAGCATTTT. This gives the protein CASSFRAGNQPQHF.

The V and J genes are TRBV6-6 and TRBJ2-7, with D tentatively TRBD1 (6 bases). V lost 8 bases, J lost 2 bases, and 13 bases lay in between. From germline, CDR1 is MNHNY and CDR2 SVGAGI (reference sequence). The CDR3 sequence is 13 residues long. The CDR3 DNA sequence: TGTGCCAGCCAGGAACAGGGCACCTACGAGCAGTACTTC. It specifies CASQEQGTYEQYF.

This rearrangement joins TRBV5-6 to TRBJ2-7, with TRBD2 matching 8 bases. Germline V gene lookup returns CDR1 SGHDT and CDR2 YYEEEE. The CDR3 consists of 15 residues. Germline trimming cut 4 bases from V and 3 bases from J; bases unmatched to any gene: 9. CDR3 amino acids: CASSAILAEDYEQYF. CDR3 bases: TGTGCCAGCAGCGCGATACTAGCGGAGGACTACGAGCAGTACTTC.

V is TRBV11-2 and J is TRBJ2-1; 7 positions agree with TRBD1. The CDR3 sequence is 15 residues long. After removal of 0 bases from V and 4 bases from J, the junction contained 3 bases not matched to a gene. Germline V gene data show CDR1 as SGHAT and CDR2 as FQNNGV. CDR3 amino acids: CASSLEPGGYNEQFF. The DNA of the CDR3 is TGTGCCAGCAGCTTAGAGCCAGGGGGTTACAATGAGCAGTTCTTC.